The 5 T cell receptor beta chains below come from one sample, sequenced in a study of cytomegalovirus exposure and HLA in healthy donors. Vbeta (60) and Jbeta (13) primers were used in the PCR. Assay used: immunoSEQ multiplex PCR; TCRdb lists only in-frame clones, some missing. Of 100,000 to 150,000 clones detected, 65% to 85% appear once; the ten largest clones hold 16%. Sequenced input: PBMCs. All receptors derive from a man aged 45-65 years in good health and CMV-seropositive.

A few counts support this clone. J is TRBJ2-4 and V is TRBV27, with D unclear. Germline lookup yields CDR1 MNHEY and CDR2 SMNVEV (reference sequence). The CDR3 extends over 13 amino acids. The ends were cut back, 6 bases at V and 0 bases at J, with 6 bases in the middle. DNA of the CDR3: TGTGCCAGCAGCGCAGAAGCCAAAAACATTCAGTACTTC. Protein sequence: CASSAEAKNIQYF.

V gene TRBV2 combines with J gene TRBJ2-7; weak D call: TRBD1 (6 bases). The V and J ends lost 6 bases and 1 base respectively, with 16 bases between them. Looked up from germline, CDR1 is SNHLY and CDR2 is FYNNEI. The CDR3 length is 15 residues. In nucleotides, the CDR3 is TGTGCCAGCAGAGCGACACTGACAGGATCCTACGAGCAGTACTTC. It encodes CASRATLTGSYEQYF.

This clone was detected a few times. The chain joins TRBV6-1 to TRBJ2-1, with D possibly matching TRBD1 (6 bases). Germline CDR1 and CDR2: MNHNS and SASEGT. CDR3 length: 14 residues. Between the trimmed V and J ends, which lost 0 bases and 9 bases, there was a span of 12 bases. The CDR3 nucleotides are TGTGCCAGCAGTGAAGCGCGACTGACAGGTGAGCAGTTCTTC. It yields the protein CASSEARLTGEQFF.

The V gene is TRBV6-5, the J gene TRBJ1-4, with a weak D call TRBD1 (6 bases). With 8 bases removed from V and 6 bases from J, the gap between germline ends came to 13 bases. The length of the CDR3 is 13 residues. Germline CDR1 and CDR2: MNHEY and SVGAGI. The CDR3 is CASGGGRDEKLFF. The CDR3 DNA is TGTGCCAGCGGCGGGGGGCGCGATGAAAAACTGTTTTTT.

The rearrangement uses TRBV9 and TRBJ2-2, with D perhaps TRBD1 (6 bases). Trimming shortened V by 4 bases and J by 3 bases, and 13 bases separated the two germline ends. Looked up from germline, CDR1 is SGDLS and CDR2 is YYNGEE. The CDR3 length is 15 residues. In DNA, the CDR3 is TGTGCCAGCAGCTCCGGGACAAGCTACACCGGGGAGCTGTTTTTT. Its protein is CASSSGTSYTGELFF. The entire variable domain, with the rest obtained from reference TRBV9 and TRBJ2-2, is as follows: DSGVTQTPKHLITATGQRVTLRCSPRSGDLSVYWYQQSLDQGLQFLIQYYNGEERAKGNILERFSAQQFPDLHSELNLSSLELGDSALYFCASSSGTSYTGELFFGEGSRLTVL.